The rows below give T cell receptor beta chains drawn from one sample of a study of CD8+CD57+ T cells in acquired aplastic anemia. TCRdb called the reads again in MiXCR, with one record for every CDR3 protein. Here the sample spans hundreds of thousands of distinct CDR3 sequences, approximately 70% being singletons. Sequencing input: sorted CD4+, CD8+, or CD8+CD57+ T cells (not recorded which) from PBMCs. These receptors were obtained from a human donor in good health, serving as a control. CDR3s include the opening cysteine and the closing phenylalanine or tryptophan. Fields, in order: D gene, J gene, V gene, clone size, CDR3 protein, CDR3 DNA. D genes are given only for firm matches. Some rows have no size entry. The others give once, few or many, or a class for an expanded clone.

TRBD2 TRBJ2-3 TRBV12-3/TRBV12-4 many CASSLEGLSPDTQYF TGTGCCAGCAGTTTAGAGGGACTAAGTCCAGATACGCAGTATTTT
- TRBJ1-1 TRBV25-1 - CASSEYGGSNTEAFF TGTGCCAGCAGTGAATATGGTGGCAGTAACACTGAAGCTTTCTTT
TRBD2 TRBJ2-3 TRBV7-6 - CASSETGPAPPLAGVTDTQYF TGTGCCAGCAGCGAGACAGGGCCCGCTCCTCCACTAGCGGGGGTAACAGATACGCAGTATTTT
TRBD1 TRBJ2-3 TRBV5-1 - CASSLGTGGATDTQYF TGCGCCAGCAGCCTAGGGACAGGGGGCGCGACAGATACGCAGTATTTT
TRBD1 TRBJ1-5 TRBV7-9 - CASSRTGYSNQPQHF TGTGCCAGCAGCAGGACAGGGTATAGCAATCAGCCCCAGCATTTT
- TRBJ1-3 TRBV7-6 - CASSLEVGGVAGNTIYF TGTGCCAGCAGCTTAGAGGTTGGGGGGGTAGCTGGAAACACCATATATTTT
- TRBJ2-1 TRBV19 few CASSIVEGGNEQFF TGTGCCAGTAGTATTGTGGAGGGGGGGAATGAGCAGTTCTTC
- TRBJ1-6 TRBV7-2 many CASKFRGNSPLHF TGTGCCAGCAAATTCAGGGGTAATTCACCCCTCCACTTT
TRBD1 TRBJ2-7 TRBV20-1 - CSATGTGLDEQYF TGCAGTGCTACCGGGACAGGGTTGGACGAGCAGTACTTC
- TRBJ2-7 TRBV5-1 - CASSSTGFHLQYF TGCGCCAGCAGCTCTACAGGATTCCACCTGCAGTACTTC
- TRBJ1-5 TRBV15 - CAIRGGGGNQPQHF TGTGCCATCAGAGGGGGGGGCGGCAATCAGCCCCAGCATTTT
TRBD1 TRBJ1-5 TRBV5-1 - CASSFGDRVMPQHF TGCGCCAGCAGCTTCGGAGACAGGGTGATGCCCCAGCATTTT
- TRBJ1-6 TRBV4-3 many CASSQDPSALHF TGCGCCAGCAGCCAAGATCCTTCGGCCCTCCACTTT
- TRBJ1-2 TRBV30 - CACSREGIDGYTF TGTGCCTGTTCAAGGGAGGGAATAGATGGCTACACCTTC
- TRBJ2-1 TRBV12-3/TRBV12-4 - CASSPVYGQYNEQFF TGTGCCAGCAGTCCAGTGTACGGACAGTACAATGAGCAGTTCTTC
- TRBJ2-7 TRBV5-5 - CASSSQGDEQYF TGTGCCAGCAGCTCCCAGGGAGACGAGCAGTACTTC
- TRBJ1-1 TRBV19 - CASSIDQGVTEAFF TGTGCCAGTAGTATAGACCAAGGGGTCACTGAAGCTTTCTTT
- TRBJ2-7 TRBV5-1 - CASSSAEEANEQYF TGCGCCAGCAGTTCGGCGGAGGAGGCCAACGAGCAGTACTTC
- TRBJ1-2 TRBV24-1 few CATSENSGGGYTF TGTGCCACCAGTGAGAATTCGGGGGGAGGCTACACCTTC
- TRBJ1-5 TRBV7-2 - CASSPRTEGQPQHF TGTGCCAGCAGCCCGCGGACAGAGGGGCAGCCCCAGCATTTT
- TRBJ2-7 TRBV6-2/TRBV6-3 many CASQASREQYF TGTGCCAGCCAGGCCTCTCGAGAGCAGTACTTC
- TRBJ2-7 TRBV7-9 - CASSREVDMSYEQYF TGTGCCAGCAGCAGGGAAGTGGATATGTCCTACGAGCAGTACTTC
TRBD1 TRBJ2-3 TRBV25-1 - CASSEWGTGQGTDTQYF TGTGCCAGCAGTGAATGGGGGACAGGACAAGGAACAGATACGCAGTATTTT
- TRBJ1-1 TRBV4-1 - CASRWEGDTEAFF TGTGCCAGCAGGTGGGAGGGTGACACTGAAGCTTTCTTT
TRBD1 TRBJ2-7 TRBV20-1 - CSARTGIGEQYF TGCAGTGCCCGGACAGGGATCGGCGAGCAGTACTTC
- TRBJ1-5 TRBV30 many CAWSKSNQPQHF TGTGCCTGGAGTAAATCCAATCAGCCCCAGCATTTT
TRBD2 TRBJ2-3 TRBV20-1 many CSARTAGVTDTQYF TGCAGTGCTAGGACAGCGGGGGTCACAGATACGCAGTATTTT
- TRBJ1-1 TRBV7-9 - CASSFPGIIDTEAFF TGTGCCAGCAGCTTCCCCGGGATTATCGACACTGAAGCTTTCTTT
- TRBJ1-5 TRBV29-1 few CSVEGQDGQPQHF TGCAGCGTTGAGGGGCAGGATGGTCAGCCCCAGCATTTT
TRBD2 TRBJ2-5 TRBV5-4 - CASTFVGGIETQYF TGTGCCAGCACCTTTGTGGGGGGGATAGAGACCCAGTACTTC
- TRBJ1-2 TRBV20-1 many CSARDLGGAGGYTF TGCAGTGCTAGAGATCTCGGCGGGGCCGGTGGCTACACCTTC
TRBD1 TRBJ2-7 TRBV19 few CASSGTGTGENEQYF TGTGCCAGTAGTGGAACAGGGACAGGGGAGAACGAGCAGTACTTC
- TRBJ1-2 TRBV20-1 - CSALWTRPNSYTF TGCAGTGCCCTTTGGACGCGGCCGAACAGCTACACCTTC
- TRBJ2-2 TRBV12-3/TRBV12-4 - CASSIQYANTGELFF TGTGCCAGCAGTATACAGTACGCGAACACCGGGGAGCTGTTTTTT
- TRBJ2-7 TRBV10-1 - CASSETTGIPYEQYF TGCGCCAGCAGTGAGACAACAGGGATCCCCTACGAGCAGTACTTC
- TRBJ1-6 TRBV2 - CASSYEAAAESPLHF TGTGCCAGCAGTTACGAAGCAGCCGCTGAGTCACCCCTCCACTTT
- TRBJ2-3 TRBV20-1 - CSARDPAYVDF TGCAGTGCTAGAGACCCCGCCTACGTAGATTTT
TRBD1 TRBJ2-7 TRBV7-2 many CASSPPGQGTGEQYF TGTGCCAGCAGCCCCCCGGGACAGGGAACGGGGGAGCAGTACTTC
- TRBJ2-6 TRBV2 - CASSVRGANSGANVLTF TGTGCCAGCAGCGTACGGGGGGCTAACTCTGGGGCCAACGTCCTGACTTTC
TRBD1 TRBJ1-2 TRBV7-8 - CASSLGGEGYTF TGTGCCAGCAGCCTAGGGGGCGAAGGCTACACCTTC
- TRBJ1-1 TRBV7-3 many CASSQGPLNTEAFF TGTGCCAGCAGCCAGGGACCGTTGAACACTGAAGCTTTCTTT
TRBD2 TRBJ2-3 TRBV24-1 - CATSGRIRGGPDTQYF TGTGCCACCAGTGGCCGGATACGGGGGGGCCCAGATACGCAGTATTTT
- TRBJ1-5 TRBV7-2 - CASSLGGNQPQQF TGTGCCAGCAGCTTGGGAGGGAATCAGCCCCAGCAGTTT
- TRBJ2-7 TRBV6-5 - CARRPKGDYEQYF TGTGCCCGCAGGCCCAAGGGCGACTACGAGCAGTACTTC
TRBD1 TRBJ2-1 TRBV7-9 - CASSYRRDRGNNEQFF TGTGCCAGCAGCTACCGACGGGACAGGGGGAACAATGAGCAGTTCTTC
- TRBJ1-1 TRBV24-1 - CATSDGQTESAEAFF TGTGCCACCAGTGATGGGCAGACGGAAAGCGCTGAAGCTTTCTTT
- TRBJ2-7 TRBV7-2 once CASSSDGGDQPQHYF TGTGCCAGCAGCTCCGACGGAGGGGATCAGCCCCAGCATTACTTC
- TRBJ2-5 TRBV29-1 few CSVLGRGETQYF TGCAGCGTCTTGGGTCGGGGGGAGACCCAGTACTTC
TRBD1 TRBJ2-7 TRBV7-8 - CASSLGDRPSYEQYF TGTGCCAGCAGCTTAGGGGACAGGCCTTCCTACGAGCAGTACTTC
- TRBJ2-5 TRBV20-1 many CSASKATRSETQYF TGCAGTGCTAGTAAGGCCACTAGAAGTGAGACCCAGTACTTC
- TRBJ1-1 TRBV20-1 - CSAYPSLGTEAFF TGCAGTGCTTACCCTTCACTTGGCACTGAAGCTTTCTTT
TRBD2 TRBJ2-3 TRBV6-5 - CASSPAGGQDTQYF TGTGCCAGCAGCCCCGCGGGGGGGCAGGATACGCAGTATTTT